This passage covers 15 T cell receptor beta chains from one sample sequenced in a study of shared clonotypes between healthy human individuals. The table came from immunoSEQ multiplex PCR; TCRdb's copy has only in-frame clones and leaves some out. This sample has 1,100,000 or so clones, with around 78% found just once. The sample comprised memory CD4+ T cells from PBMCs. Stated subset: CD45RA-negative fraction. These receptor sequences come from a man younger than 35 in good health. Some clones in this sample may be carry-over from other donors' samples.

The chain recombines TRBV19 with TRBJ1-2; D remains unclear. V was cut by 5 bases and J by 1 base, with 11 bases left in between. CDR3 length: 14 amino acids. CDR1 is LNHDA, CDR2 SQIVND, per germline (reference sequence). The DNA for the CDR3 is TGTGCCAGTAGTCCTACTAGGGATAACTATGGCTACACCTTC. Amino acid sequence: CASSPTRDNYGYTF.

V usage is TRBV7-9 and J usage is TRBJ1-1; weak D call: TRBD1 (6 bases). Per germline, CDR1 SEHNR and CDR2 FQNEAQ (reference sequence). The CDR3 spans 16 residues. V was trimmed by 3 bases and J by 0 bases, leaving 14 bases between them. The CDR3 sequence is CASSFLTGALNTEAFF. The CDR3 DNA reads as TGTGCCAGCAGCTTCTTAACGGGGGCTCTGAACACTGAAGCTTTCTTT.

This clone was detected only a few times. This specimen includes other DNA sequences encoding the same CDR3. The chain carries TRBV4-3 and TRBJ1-5; D perhaps matches TRBD1 (6 bases). Germline V CDR1 and CDR2: LGHNA, YSLEER. V lost 0 bases, J lost 7 bases, and 7 bases lay in between. The CDR3 covers 13 residues. The CDR3 sequence is CASSQDRGQPQHF. The CDR3 nucleotides read TGCGCCAGCAGCCAAGATAGGGGGCAGCCCCAGCATTTT.

A few counts support this clone. This chain links TRBV21-1 with TRBJ1-1; TRBD1 reflects the table's D call only, with no check against the DNA. TRBV21-1 counts as a pseudogene. The CDR3 totals 13 residues. For the CDR3, the DNA is TGTGCCAGCTTTGGGACAATAAACACTGAAGCTTTCTTT. Protein: CASFGTINTEAFF.

This clone appeared a single time. The chain links TRBV9 to TRBJ1-2, with 7 bases lining up with TRBD1. V trimming: 4 bases; J trimming: 2 bases; junction bases outside the gene matches: 14. CDR3 length: 17 residues. Germline V gives CDR1 SGDLS, CDR2 YYNGEE. The CDR3: CASSPRQGPTSNYGYTF. CDR3 coding DNA: TGTGCCAGCAGCCCCCGACAGGGTCCCACCTCAAACTATGGCTACACCTTC.

The chain employs TRBV11-2 and TRBJ1-5; a possible D gene is TRBD1 (5 bases). The ends were cut back, 2 bases at V and 7 bases at J, with 18 bases in the middle. This CDR3 region has 16 residues. Germline CDR1 reads SGHAT; CDR2 reads FQNNGV. The CDR3 spells CASSLCKAGIEQPQHF. Written as DNA, the CDR3 is TGTGCCAGCAGCTTATGCAAGGCAGGGATCGAGCAGCCCCAGCATTTT.

This chain links TRBV2 with TRBJ2-2; 7 bases match TRBD1. Trimming cost V 6 bases and J 0 bases; bases outside gene matches: 1. The germline gives CDR1 SNHLY, CDR2 FYNNEI. The CDR3 consists of 14 residues. DNA of the CDR3: TGTGCCAGCAGGGACAGGACGAACACCGGGGAGCTGTTTTTT. Its translation is CASRDRTNTGELFF.

The V and J genes are TRBV5-1 and TRBJ2-7; D is uncertain. Germline CDR1 reads SGHRS; CDR2 reads YFSETQ. This CDR3 spans 15 amino acids. V shed 4 bases and J shed 2 bases, with 16 bases lying between them. CDR3 sequence reads: CASSPTPGSTYEQYF. Written as DNA, the CDR3 is TGCGCCAGCAGCCCGACTCCAGGATCTACCTACGAGCAGTACTTC.

This CDR3 reads CASTPPDRHYGYTF. The CDR3 region has the DNA TGTGCCAGCACTCCTCCTGACAGGCACTATGGCTACACCTTC. The chain links TRBV28 to TRBJ1-2, with D tentatively TRBD1 (6 bases). Per the germline V gene, CDR1 is MDHEN and CDR2 is SYDVKM. The V end was cut by 7 bases, the J end by 3 bases, with 15 bases between. The CDR3 covers 14 residues.

The chain couples TRBV9 to TRBJ2-3, with 7 bases that match TRBD2. This CDR3 spans 17 amino acids. Germline V gene lookup returns CDR1 SGDLS and CDR2 YYNGEE. Unmatched junction bases numbered 10, after V lost 1 base and J lost 2 bases. For the CDR3, the DNA is TGTGCCAGCAGCGTAAGTGTGGGGAGCGGGACCACAGATACGCAGTATTTT. Amino acid sequence: CASSVSVGSGTTDTQYF.

The chain links TRBV11-2 to TRBJ2-5; 11 bases align to TRBD2. Matching the DNA end better, TRBJ2-7 makes the J call doubtful. CDR3 size: 16 residues. From germline, CDR1 is SGHAT and CDR2 FQNNGV. This CDR3 is CASSPISGRAWTEQYF. The CDR3 DNA follows: TGTGCCAGCAGCCCAATTAGCGGGAGGGCCTGGACCGAGCAGTACTTC.

This chain joins TRBV29-1 and TRBJ1-3; no clear D. This CDR3 spans 14 amino acids. V was shortened by 7 bases and J by 0 bases, with 13 bases between the two germline ends. CDR1 is SQVTM, CDR2 ANQGSEA, per germline. CDR3 sequence reads: CSGSGGVSGNTIYF. The CDR3 DNA reads as TGCAGCGGGTCCGGCGGGGTCTCTGGAAACACCATATATTTT.

This chain joins TRBV28 and TRBJ1-4; 8 positions agree with TRBD1. Germline V lookup: CDR1 MDHEN, CDR2 SYDVKM. The CDR3 spans 15 residues. J lost 8 bases, V lost 5 bases, and 10 bases had no gene match. CDR3 amino acids: CASSDPGTGQEKLFF. CDR3 nucleotide sequence: TGTGCCAGCAGTGATCCCGGGACAGGACAAGAAAAACTGTTTTTT.

The rearrangement joins TRBV7-9 to TRBJ2-7; 7 nucleotides align to TRBD1. V lost 5 bases and J lost 2; bases outside the gene matches: 9. This CDR3 has 15 amino acids. Germline V CDR1 and CDR2: SEHNR, FQNEAQ (reference sequence). CDR3 loop: CASSLRQGRTYEQYF. The DNA for the CDR3 is TGTGCCAGCAGCCTGAGACAGGGACGCACCTACGAGCAGTACTTC.

The chain recombines TRBV5-4 with TRBJ2-1; D is possibly TRBD1 (5 bases). Germline loops: CDR1 SGHNT, CDR2 YYREEE (reference sequence). V lost 4 bases to trimming and J lost 4 bases, with 9 bases between them. The CDR3 runs to 13 residues. CDR3 sequence reads: CASSQDRYNEQFF. In DNA, the CDR3 is TGTGCCAGCAGCCAAGACAGATACAATGAGCAGTTCTTC.